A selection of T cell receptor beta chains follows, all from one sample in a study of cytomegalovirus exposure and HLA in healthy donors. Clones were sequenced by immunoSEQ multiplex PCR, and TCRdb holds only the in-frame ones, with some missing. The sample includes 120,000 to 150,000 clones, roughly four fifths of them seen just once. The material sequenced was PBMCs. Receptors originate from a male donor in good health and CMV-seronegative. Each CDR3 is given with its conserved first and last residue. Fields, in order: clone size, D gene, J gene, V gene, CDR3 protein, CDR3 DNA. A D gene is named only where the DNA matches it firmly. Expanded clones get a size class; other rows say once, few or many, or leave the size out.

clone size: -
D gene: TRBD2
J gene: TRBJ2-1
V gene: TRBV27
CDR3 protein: CASSVTSGAYEQFF
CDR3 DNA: TGTGCCAGCAGTGTAACTAGCGGGGCCTATGAGCAGTTCTTC

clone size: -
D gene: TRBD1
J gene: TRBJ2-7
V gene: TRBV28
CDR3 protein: CASSSTTGDWYEQYF
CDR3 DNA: TGTGCCAGCAGTTCTACGACAGGGGATTGGTACGAGCAGTACTTC

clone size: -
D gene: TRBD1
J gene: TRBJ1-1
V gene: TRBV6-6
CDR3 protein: CASSRDRGPTEAFF
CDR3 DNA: TGTGCCAGCAGCCGGGACAGGGGGCCCACTGAAGCTTTCTTT

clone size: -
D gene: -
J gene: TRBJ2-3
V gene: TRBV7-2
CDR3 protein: CASSFGLSGFDTQYF
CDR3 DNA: TGTGCCAGCAGCTTTGGACTCTCCGGGTTCGATACGCAGTATTTT

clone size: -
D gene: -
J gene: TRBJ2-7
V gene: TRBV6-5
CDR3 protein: CASSTTRDFPGYF
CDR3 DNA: TGTGCCAGCAGTACGACACGGGACTTCCCGGGGTACTTC

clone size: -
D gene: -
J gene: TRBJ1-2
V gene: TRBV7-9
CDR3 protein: CASSLDSGYTF
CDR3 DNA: TGTGCCAGCAGCCTAGATAGTGGCTACACCTTC

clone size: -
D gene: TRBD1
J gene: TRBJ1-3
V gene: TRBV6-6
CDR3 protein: CASSQTGLGNTIYF
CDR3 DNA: TGTGCCAGCAGTCAGACAGGGCTCGGAAACACCATATATTTT

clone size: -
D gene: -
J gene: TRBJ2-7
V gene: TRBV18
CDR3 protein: CASSPPASATYEQYF
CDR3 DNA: TGTGCCAGCTCACCACCCGCTAGCGCAACCTACGAGCAGTACTTC

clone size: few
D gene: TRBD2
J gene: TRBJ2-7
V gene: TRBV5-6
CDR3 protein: CASSWPSGRLLGEQYF
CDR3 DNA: TGTGCCAGCAGCTGGCCAAGCGGGAGGCTCTTAGGGGAGCAGTACTTC

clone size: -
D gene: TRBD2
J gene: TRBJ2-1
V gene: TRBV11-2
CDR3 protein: CASSFGTSGYNEQFF
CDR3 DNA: TGTGCCAGCAGCTTTGGGACTAGCGGGTACAATGAGCAGTTCTTC

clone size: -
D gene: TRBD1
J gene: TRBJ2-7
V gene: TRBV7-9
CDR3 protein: CASSSRQGGYEQYF
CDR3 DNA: TGTGCCAGCAGCTCCCGACAGGGGGGCTACGAGCAGTACTTC

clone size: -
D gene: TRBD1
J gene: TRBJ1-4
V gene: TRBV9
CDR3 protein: CANSPRTGESEKLFF
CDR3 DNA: TGTGCCAACAGCCCGAGGACAGGGGAAAGCGAAAAACTGTTTTTT

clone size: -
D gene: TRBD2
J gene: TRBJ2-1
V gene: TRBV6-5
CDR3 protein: CASASGSSEQFF
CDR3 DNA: TGTGCCAGCGCGAGCGGGAGTAGTGAGCAGTTCTTC

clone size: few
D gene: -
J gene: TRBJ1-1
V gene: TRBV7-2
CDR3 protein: CASSLAGAGLTEAFF
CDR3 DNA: TGTGCCAGCAGCTTAGCAGGGGCAGGGCTCACTGAAGCTTTCTTT

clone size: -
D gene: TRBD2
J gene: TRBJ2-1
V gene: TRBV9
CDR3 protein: CASSPGGSPGFYNEQFF
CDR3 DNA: TGTGCCAGCAGCCCCGGGGGGAGTCCGGGGTTTTACAATGAGCAGTTCTTC

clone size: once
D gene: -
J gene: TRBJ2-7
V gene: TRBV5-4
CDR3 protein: CASSLKDAGTGLQAYEQYF
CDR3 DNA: TGTGCCAGCAGCCTTAAAGACGCCGGTACCGGACTCCAAGCCTACGAGCAGTACTTC

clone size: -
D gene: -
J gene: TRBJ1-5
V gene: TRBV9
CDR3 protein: CASSVMGHPNQPQHF
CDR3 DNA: TGTGCCAGCAGTGTAATGGGACATCCAAATCAGCCCCAGCATTTT

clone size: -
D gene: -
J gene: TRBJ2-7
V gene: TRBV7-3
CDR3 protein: CASTTGGLRESYEQYF
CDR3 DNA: TGTGCCAGCACCACGGGCGGACTCAGAGAGAGCTACGAGCAGTACTTC

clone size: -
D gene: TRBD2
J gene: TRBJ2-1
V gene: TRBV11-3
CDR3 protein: CASSTAGDNEQFF
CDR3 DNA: TGTGCCAGCAGCACAGCGGGAGATAATGAGCAGTTCTTC

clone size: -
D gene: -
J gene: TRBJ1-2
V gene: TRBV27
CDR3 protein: CASRGWGPQYGYTF
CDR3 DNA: TGTGCCAGCAGGGGTTGGGGCCCGCAATATGGCTACACCTTC

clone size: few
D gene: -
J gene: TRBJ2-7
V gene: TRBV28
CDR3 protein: CASSYSLEQYF
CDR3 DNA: TGTGCCAGCAGTTACAGCCTCGAGCAGTACTTC

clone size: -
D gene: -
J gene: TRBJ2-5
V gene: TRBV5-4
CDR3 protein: CASSLDIEETQYF
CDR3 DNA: TGTGCCAGCAGCTTGGATATAGAAGAGACCCAGTACTTC

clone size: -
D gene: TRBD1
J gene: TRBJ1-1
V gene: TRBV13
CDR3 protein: CASSSVRDRGGLMNTEAFF
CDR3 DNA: TGTGCCAGCAGCTCCGTACGCGACAGGGGCGGGCTTATGAACACTGAAGCTTTCTTT

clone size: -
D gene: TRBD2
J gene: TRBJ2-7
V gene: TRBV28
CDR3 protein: CASSLRPGLAGAAYEQYF
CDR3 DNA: TGTGCCAGCAGTCTCCGCCCCGGACTAGCGGGAGCGGCGTACGAGCAGTACTTC

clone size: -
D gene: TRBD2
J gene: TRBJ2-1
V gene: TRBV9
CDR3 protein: CASSVLAGGYNEQFF
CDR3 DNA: TGTGCCAGCAGCGTACTAGCGGGAGGGTACAATGAGCAGTTCTTC

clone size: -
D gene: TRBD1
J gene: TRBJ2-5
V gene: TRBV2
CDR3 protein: CASLKTGGTQYF
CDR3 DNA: TGTGCCAGCCTGAAGACAGGGGGCACCCAGTACTTC